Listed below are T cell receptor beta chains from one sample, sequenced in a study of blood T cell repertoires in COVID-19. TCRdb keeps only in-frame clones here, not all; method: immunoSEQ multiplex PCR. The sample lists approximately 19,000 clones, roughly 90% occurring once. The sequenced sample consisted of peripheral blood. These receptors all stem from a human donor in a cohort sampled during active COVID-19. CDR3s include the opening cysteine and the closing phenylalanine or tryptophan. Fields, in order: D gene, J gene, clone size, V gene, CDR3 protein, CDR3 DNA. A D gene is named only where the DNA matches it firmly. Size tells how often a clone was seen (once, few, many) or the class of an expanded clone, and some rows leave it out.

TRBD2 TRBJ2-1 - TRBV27 CASSPSGLAHNEQFF TGTGCCAGCAGTCCATCGGGACTAGCCCACAATGAGCAGTTCTTC
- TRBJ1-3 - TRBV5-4 CASSFRGGAGNTIYF TGTGCCAGCAGCTTTAGGGGGGGCGCTGGAAACACCATATATTTT
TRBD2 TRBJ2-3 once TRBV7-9 CASSLVLLAGVGDTQYF TGTGCCAGCAGCTTAGTCCTTCTAGCGGGAGTCGGGGATACGCAGTATTTT
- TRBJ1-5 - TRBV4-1 CASSQGDLGNQPQHF TGCGCCAGCAGCCAAGGAGATCTCGGGAATCAGCCCCAGCATTTT
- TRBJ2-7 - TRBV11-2 CASSLAGGQYF TGTGCCAGCAGCTTAGCCGGCGGGCAGTACTTC
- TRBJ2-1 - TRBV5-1 CASSLDSTRYNEQFF TGCGCCAGCAGCCTGGACTCGACTAGGTACAATGAGCAGTTCTTC
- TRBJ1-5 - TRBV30 CAWSAISGQPQHF TGTGCCTGGAGTGCGATCTCGGGTCAGCCCCAGCATTTT
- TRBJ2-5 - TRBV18 CASSPQGGQETQYF TGTGCCAGCTCCCCCCAAGGAGGCCAAGAGACCCAGTACTTC
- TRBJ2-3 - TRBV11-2 CASRLPGSTDTQYF TGTGCCAGCAGATTACCCGGGAGTACAGATACGCAGTATTTT
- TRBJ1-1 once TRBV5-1 CASSLRSHGNTEAFF TGCGCCAGCAGCTTACGGTCCCACGGGAACACTGAAGCTTTCTTT
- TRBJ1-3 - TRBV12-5 CASGFLSGGTGNTIYF TGTGCTAGTGGTTTCCTATCGGGGGGAACTGGAAACACCATATATTTT
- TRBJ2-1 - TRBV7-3 CASSLGGDDEQFF TGTGCCAGCAGCTTAGGAGGGGACGATGAGCAGTTCTTC
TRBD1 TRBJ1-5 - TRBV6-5 CASRRTGSNQPQHF TGTGCCAGCAGGCGGACAGGTAGCAATCAGCCCCAGCATTTT
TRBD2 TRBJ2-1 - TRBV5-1 CASRMGTSGLHEQFF TGCGCCAGCAGGATGGGGACTAGCGGGCTCCATGAGCAGTTCTTC
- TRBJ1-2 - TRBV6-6 CASSYEGVYGYTF TGTGCCAGCAGTTACGAGGGGGTTTATGGCTACACCTTC
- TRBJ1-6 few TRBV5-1 CASSSPGTPLHF TGCGCCAGCAGCTCACCCGGGACACCCCTCCACTTT
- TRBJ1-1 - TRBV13 CASSLGQTTNTEAFF TGTGCCAGCAGCTTAGGACAGACAACGAACACTGAAGCTTTCTTT
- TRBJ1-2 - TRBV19 CASTKTANYGYTF TGTGCCAGCACCAAGACAGCGAACTATGGCTACACCTTC
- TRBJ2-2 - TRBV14 CASSLQDTGELFF TGTGCCAGCAGCCTACAAGACACTGGGGAGCTGTTTTTT
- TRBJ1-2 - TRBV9 CASSVASYGYTF TGTGCCAGCAGCGTAGCCAGCTATGGCTACACCTTC
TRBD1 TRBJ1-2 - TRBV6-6 CASSHLGTGVGPYGYTF TGTGCCAGCAGTCATCTCGGGACAGGGGTTGGACCCTATGGCTACACCTTC
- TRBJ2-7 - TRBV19 CASKGERSYEQYF TGTGCCAGCAAGGGAGAACGCTCCTACGAGCAGTACTTC